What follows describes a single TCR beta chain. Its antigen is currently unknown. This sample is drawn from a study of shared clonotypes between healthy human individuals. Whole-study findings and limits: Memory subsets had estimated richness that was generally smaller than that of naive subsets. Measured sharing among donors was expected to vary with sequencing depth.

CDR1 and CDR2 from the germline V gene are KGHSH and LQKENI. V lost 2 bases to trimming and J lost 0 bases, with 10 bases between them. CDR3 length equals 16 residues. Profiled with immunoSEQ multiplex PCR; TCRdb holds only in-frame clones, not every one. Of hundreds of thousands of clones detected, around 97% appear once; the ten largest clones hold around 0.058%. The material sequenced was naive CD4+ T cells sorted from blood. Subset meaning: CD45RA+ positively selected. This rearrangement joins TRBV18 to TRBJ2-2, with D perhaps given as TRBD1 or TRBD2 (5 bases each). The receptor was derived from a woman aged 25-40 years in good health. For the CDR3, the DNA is TGTGCCAGCTCACCAATTGGGACGGCGAACACCGGGGAGCTGTTTTTT. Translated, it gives CASSPIGTANTGELFF. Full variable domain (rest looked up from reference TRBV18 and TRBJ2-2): NAGVMQNPRHLVRRRGQEARLRCSPMKGHSHVYWYRQLPEEGLKFMVYLQKENIIDESGMPKERFSAEFPKEGPSILRIQQVVRGDSAAYFCASSPIGTANTGELFFGEGSRLTVL.